The rows below give T cell receptor beta chains drawn from one sample of a study of neoadjuvant nivolumab and ipilimumab in lung cancer. TCRdb's copy holds only in-frame clones and misses some; the assay was immunoSEQ multiplex PCR. Here the sample spans over 7,000 clones, about 76% being singletons. The sequenced sample was adjacent normal lung tissue, obtained after neoadjuvant nivolumab, alone or with ipilimumab, at or shortly before surgery. The source is an adult with non-small cell lung cancer. CDR3s include the opening cysteine and the closing phenylalanine or tryptophan. D genes are given only for firm matches. Some rows mark clone size as missing; the rest say once, few, many or name a class of expanded clone.

>TRBD1|TRBV7-9|TRBJ1-2|NA
TGTGCCAGCAGCTTGACAGGGGCGCGGTATGGCTACACCTTC
CASSLTGARYGYTF
>NA|TRBV7-3|TRBJ2-1|once
TGTGCCAGCAGCTTACGAGGGAGCTCCTACAATGAGCAGTTCTTC
CASSLRGSSYNEQFF
>NA|TRBV5-1|TRBJ2-5|NA
TGCGCCAGCAGCTTGGGGGGGGTCCAGGAGACCCAGTACTTC
CASSLGGVQETQYF
>NA|TRBV6-5|TRBJ2-7|NA
TGTGCCAGCAGTTTCGACAGCTACGAGCAGTACTTC
CASSFDSYEQYF
>NA|TRBV11-1|TRBJ1-2|NA
TGTGCCAGCAGCTTCGGGACGGGATCCACCTATGGCTACACCTTC
CASSFGTGSTYGYTF
>NA|TRBV7-2|TRBJ1-1|few
TGTGCCAGCAGCACAGGACTCTCCCCCGGGGCTTTCTTT
CASSTGLSPGAFF
>NA|TRBV7-9|TRBJ2-5|few
TGTGCCAGCAGCTTAGCGCTGGGGTTTGAGACCCAGTACTTC
CASSLALGFETQYF
>NA|TRBV6-6|TRBJ1-6|NA
TGTGCCAGCAGCGCTAGGTCACCCCTCCACTTT
CASSARSPLHF